This T cell receptor (beta chain) was obtained from a study of blood T cell repertoires in COVID-19. Trimming took 7 bases from V and 2 from J, leaving 9 bases between them. Germline CDR1 reads KGHDR; CDR2 reads SFDVKD. The CDR3 is 13 amino acids. The protocol was immunoSEQ multiplex PCR, while the TCRdb copy is restricted to in-frame clones and leaves out a portion. The sample records about 170,000 clones, 83% being singletons. Sequences were obtained from peripheral blood. This TCR was sampled from a woman at least 80 years old with acute or convalescent COVID-19. The chain couples TRBV24-1 to TRBJ2-3, with D perhaps matching TRBD1 (6 bases). This CDR3 is CATSGQYTDTQYF. DNA for the CDR3: TGTGCCACCAGCGGACAGTACACAGATACGCAGTATTTT.